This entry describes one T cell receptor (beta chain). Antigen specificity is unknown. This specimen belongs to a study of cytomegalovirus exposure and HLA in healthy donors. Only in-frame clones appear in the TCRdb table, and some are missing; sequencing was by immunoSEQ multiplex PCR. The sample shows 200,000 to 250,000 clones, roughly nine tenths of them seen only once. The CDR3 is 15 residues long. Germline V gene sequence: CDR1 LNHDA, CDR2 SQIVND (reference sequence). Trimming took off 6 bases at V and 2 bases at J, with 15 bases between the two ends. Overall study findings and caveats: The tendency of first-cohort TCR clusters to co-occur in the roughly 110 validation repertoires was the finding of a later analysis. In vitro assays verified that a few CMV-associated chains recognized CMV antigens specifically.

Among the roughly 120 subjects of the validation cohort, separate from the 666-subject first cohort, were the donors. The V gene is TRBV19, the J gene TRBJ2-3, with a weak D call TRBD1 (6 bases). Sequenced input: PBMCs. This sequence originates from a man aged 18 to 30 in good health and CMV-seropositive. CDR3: CASREPGQITDTQYF. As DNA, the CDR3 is TGTGCCAGTAGAGAACCGGGACAAATCACAGATACGCAGTATTTT. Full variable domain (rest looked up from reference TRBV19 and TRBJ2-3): DGGITQSPKYLFRKEGQNVTLSCEQNLNHDAMYWYRQDPGQGLRLIYYSQIVNDFQKGDIAEGYSVSREKKESFPLTVTSAQKNPTAFYLCASREPGQITDTQYFGPGTRLTVL.